One and the same sample provided the 25 T cell receptor beta chains below, sequenced in a study of cytomegalovirus exposure and HLA in healthy donors. Amplification used 60 Vbeta primers and 13 Jbeta primers. TCRdb's table, derived via immunoSEQ multiplex PCR, lists solely in-frame clones and lacks some. The table has 210,000 or so clones, 70% to 90% seen once. The sequenced material came from PBMCs. Source of these receptors: a human donor in good health.

This chain links TRBV9 with TRBJ2-3, with a tentative D call TRBD2 (6 bases). V was pared by 1 base and J by 5 bases, with 14 bases between. Per the germline V gene, CDR1 is SGDLS and CDR2 is YYNGEE. The CDR3 covers 15 residues. In DNA form, the CDR3 reads TGTGCCAGCAGCGTAAGGGGACTTCAGGGAGATACGCAGTATTTT. Its protein is CASSVRGLQGDTQYF. Variable domain in full (rest from reference TRBV9 and TRBJ2-3): DSGVTQTPKHLITATGQRVTLRCSPRSGDLSVYWYQQSLDQGLQFLIQYYNGEERAKGNILERFSAQQFPDLHSELNLSSLELGDSALYFCASSVRGLQGDTQYFGPGTRLTVL.

The genes are TRBV4-1 and TRBJ2-1, with a weak D call TRBD1 (5 bases). This CDR3 contains 13 residues. Trimming removed 0 bases from V and 6 bases from J, with 6 bases in between. Germline assignment: CDR1 MGHRA and CDR2 YSYEKL. CDR3 sequence (DNA): TGCGCCAGCAGCCAAGATCAGGGCAATGAGCAGTTCTTC. Amino acid sequence: CASSQDQGNEQFF.

The chain has TRBV7-2 and TRBJ1-2; D unclear. This CDR3 is built from 11 residues. Trimming took 5 bases from V and 7 from J, leaving 8 bases between them. Germline CDR1 SGHTA, CDR2 FQGNSA. The CDR3 sequence: CASSQAIGYTF. CDR3 coding DNA: TGTGCCAGCAGCCAGGCGATTGGCTACACCTTC.

The chain uses TRBV6-6 and TRBJ2-1, with TRBD2 matching over 9 bases. From germline, CDR1 is MNHNY and CDR2 SVGAGI (reference sequence). Losses at the gene ends were 4 bases for V and 7 bases for J; bases not matched to a gene: 11. The CDR3 covers 16 residues. CDR3 region: CASSLLAGEGFNEQFF. The CDR3 DNA is TGTGCCAGCAGTTTATTAGCGGGAGAGGGGTTTAATGAGCAGTTCTTC.

The V gene is TRBV6-5, the J gene TRBJ2-7; D might be TRBD2 (6 bases). V was trimmed by 2 bases and J by 2 bases, leaving 10 bases between them. Germline assignment: CDR1 MNHEY and CDR2 SVGAGI. The CDR3 spans 14 residues. CDR3 residues: CASSYRGLTYEQYF. The CDR3 DNA sequence: TGTGCCAGCAGTTACAGGGGACTCACCTACGAGCAGTACTTC.

V is TRBV7-8 and J is TRBJ2-5; tentatively, D is TRBD2 (6 bases). CDR1 is SGHVS, CDR2 FQNEAQ, per germline. The germline V and J ends were trimmed by 5 bases and 5 bases, with 21 bases remaining between them. The CDR3 has 16 residues. Here the CDR3 DNA reads TGTGCCAGCAGCCCAGGTCCGAGACTAGTTGTGGAGACCCAGTACTTC. Amino acids: CASSPGPRLVVETQYF. Supplemented by reference TRBV7-8 and TRBJ2-5, the full variable domain reads GAGVSQSPRYKVAKRGQDVALRCDPISGHVSLFWYQQALGQGPEFLTYFQNEAQLDKSGLPSDRFFAERPEGSVSTLKIQRTQQEDSAVYLCASSPGPRLVVETQYFGPGTRLLVL.

The chain carries TRBV7-2 and TRBJ1-5, with 7 positions matching TRBD1. CDR3 size: 14 residues. V shed 7 bases and J 5 bases; nucleotides not matched to a gene: 8. Germline loops: CDR1 SGHTA, CDR2 FQGNSA. In nucleotides, the CDR3 is TGTGCCAGCAATAAGGAAGGGGGCGATCAGCCCCAGCATTTT. Translating gives CASNKEGGDQPQHF.

The CDR3 sequence: CASSQVFSRQDGNTIYF. For the CDR3, the DNA is TGCGCCAGCAGCCAAGTTTTCTCTCGGCAGGATGGAAACACCATATATTTT. This chain uses TRBV4-1 with TRBJ1-3; D unclear. The CDR3 spans 17 residues. The germline V and J ends were trimmed by 1 base and 3 bases, with 16 bases remaining between them. Germline V gene sequence: CDR1 MGHRA, CDR2 YSYEKL.

On this clone itself: Compared with germline, one end of the junction differs, possibly owing to a read error. The chain recombines TRBV5-1 with TRBJ1-1; 9 bases map to TRBD1. CDR3 length: 17 amino acids. Germline V gives CDR1 SGHRS, CDR2 YFSETQ. This CDR3 is CASRLLQGASGNTEAFF. The CDR3 nucleotides read TGCGCCAGCCGCTTATTACAGGGGGCGTCGGGAAACACTGAAGCTTTCTTT.

The chain has TRBV12-5 and TRBJ2-5; 8 bases match TRBD2. CDR3 length: 13 amino acids. Germline CDR1 LGHNT, CDR2 FRNRAP. After removal of 9 bases from V and 2 bases from J, the junction contained 5 bases not matched to a gene. The CDR3: CASSGGGQETQYF. In DNA form, the CDR3 reads TGTGCTAGCAGCGGGGGTGGTCAAGAGACCCAGTACTTC.

The chain employs TRBV13 and TRBJ2-2; unclear D gene. There are 14 residues in the CDR3. Trimming left V 5 bases short and J 0 bases short, with 7 bases between. Looked up from germline, CDR1 is PRHDT and CDR2 is FYEKMQ (reference sequence). The CDR3: CASSLPANTGELFF. In DNA, the CDR3 is TGTGCCAGCAGCCTCCCCGCGAACACCGGGGAGCTGTTTTTT.

The rearrangement links TRBV9 to TRBJ1-2; D not resolved. CDR1 SGDLS and CDR2 YYNGEE come from the germline V gene. This CDR3 region has 14 residues. Between the trimmed V and J ends, which lost 4 bases and 4 bases, there was a span of 14 bases. This CDR3 is CASSLNPGVYGYTF. CDR3 in DNA: TGTGCCAGCAGCCTCAATCCGGGAGTCTATGGCTACACCTTC. Using reference TRBV9 and TRBJ1-2 for the parts outside the CDR3, the full variable domain is DSGVTQTPKHLITATGQRVTLRCSPRSGDLSVYWYQQSLDQGLQFLIQYYNGEERAKGNILERFSAQQFPDLHSELNLSSLELGDSALYFCASSLNPGVYGYTFGSGTRLTVV.

Of note for this clone: A junction boundary mismatches the germline segment, possibly from a read error. The V gene is TRBV7-9, the J gene TRBJ1-2; D perhaps matches TRBD1 (6 bases). CDR3 length: 12 residues. CDR1 and CDR2 from the germline V gene are SEHNR and FQNEAQ (reference sequence). Here the CDR3 reads CSSSQSRGGYTF. The CDR3 nucleotides read TGTTCCAGCAGCCAAAGCAGGGGTGGCTACACCTTC.

The V and J genes are TRBV29-1 and TRBJ1-4, with unresolved D. Per the germline V gene, CDR1 is SQVTM and CDR2 is ANQGSEA. V lost 6 bases to trimming and J lost 0 bases, with 11 bases between them. The CDR3 contains 14 residues. CDR3 nucleotide sequence: TGCAGCGTCGGAAACAGTGCAACTAATGAAAAACTGTTTTTT. Translating gives CSVGNSATNEKLFF.

This chain uses TRBV5-1 with TRBJ2-7; D is possibly TRBD1 (6 bases). V was trimmed by 0 bases and J by 0 bases, leaving 13 bases between them. There are 16 residues in the CDR3. Germline loops: CDR1 SGHRS, CDR2 YFSETQ. CDR3 protein: CASSLAGTSSSYEQYF. The CDR3 DNA reads TGCGCCAGCAGCTTGGCGGGGACATCAAGCTCCTACGAGCAGTACTTC.

This chain links TRBV7-9 with TRBJ2-3; perhaps TRBD2 as D (5 bases). Germline CDR1 and CDR2: SEHNR and FQNEAQ (reference sequence). V was clipped by 3 bases and J by 0 bases, with 10 bases between them. The CDR3 is 15 residues long. Written as DNA, the CDR3 is TGTGCCAGCAGCTTCTCCCCGGGAAGCACAGATACGCAGTATTTT. Its translation is CASSFSPGSTDTQYF.

This rearrangement joins TRBV2 to TRBJ1-3; D gene ambiguous. This CDR3 comprises 15 residues. Germline CDR1 is SNHLY and CDR2 is FYNNEI. With 6 bases removed from V and 2 bases from J, the gap between germline ends came to 14 bases. This chain's CDR3 is CASRGDLNPGNTIYF. The DNA for the CDR3 is TGTGCCAGCAGGGGCGATCTCAACCCTGGAAACACCATATATTTT.

This chain links TRBV19 with TRBJ2-3, with TRBD2 as a possible D gene (5 bases). CDR1 is LNHDA and CDR2 is SQIVND in the germline V gene (reference sequence). Trimming shortened V by 11 bases and J by 10 bases, and 10 bases separated the two germline ends. The CDR3 has 9 amino acids. The CDR3 protein is CALPGSQYF. The CDR3 region has the DNA TGTGCCCTCCCGGGGTCGCAGTATTTT. The full variable domain, rest sourced from reference TRBV19 and TRBJ2-3, is DGGITQSPKYLFRKEGQNVTLSCEQNLNHDAMYWYRQDPGQGLRLIYYSQIVNDFQKGDIAEGYSVSREKKESFPLTVTSAQKNPTAFYLCALPGSQYFGPGTRLTVL.

V gene TRBV7-2 combines with J gene TRBJ1-5; no clear D gene. CDR1 SGHTA and CDR2 FQGNSA come from the germline V gene. There are 16 residues in the CDR3. The V end was cut by 6 bases, the J end by 0 bases, with 15 bases between. The CDR3 nucleotides are TGTGCCAGCAGACTTGACCCGGGGAATAGCAATCAGCCCCAGCATTTT. Protein: CASRLDPGNSNQPQHF.

This clone showed up just once. The chain is built from TRBV4-2 and TRBJ2-5, with D tentatively TRBD1 (8 bases). CDR1 and CDR2 (germline): LGHNA, YNFKEQ. The CDR3 is 16 residues long. V shed 4 bases and J shed 5 bases, with 20 bases lying between them. The CDR3 nucleotides are TGTGCCAGCAGCCGCGGGGGCGGACAGGGAGGGGAGACCCAGTACTTC. This codes for CASSRGGGQGGETQYF.

The sample holds one count of this clone. The chain has TRBV7-2 and TRBJ2-1, with 7 bases lining up with TRBD2. Trimming cost V 1 base and J 7 bases; bases outside gene matches: 7. CDR1 is SGHTA and CDR2 is FQGNSA in the germline V gene. The CDR3 is 15 amino acids. The CDR3 spells CASSLGAGRENEQFF. The CDR3 coding sequence is TGTGCCAGCAGCTTAGGAGCGGGAAGGGAGAATGAGCAGTTCTTC.

The chain links TRBV19 to TRBJ2-7, with 12 nucleotides matching TRBD1. After removal of 5 bases from V and 0 bases from J, the junction contained 8 bases not matched to a gene. CDR1 and CDR2 (germline): LNHDA, SQIVND (reference sequence). This CDR3 contains 17 residues. The CDR3 is CASSSLGTGGFSYEQYF. The CDR3 bases are TGTGCCAGTAGTTCATTAGGGACAGGGGGCTTCTCCTACGAGCAGTACTTC.

The gene calls are TRBV2 and TRBJ1-1; D remains unclear. The V end was cut by 5 bases, the J end by 1 base, with 11 bases between. Germline V gives CDR1 SNHLY, CDR2 FYNNEI. The CDR3 covers 14 residues. CDR3 in DNA: TGTGCCAGCAGTTTAGGAGTGGCGAACACTGAAGCTTTCTTT. As protein: CASSLGVANTEAFF.

The rearrangement joins TRBV6-4 to TRBJ2-1; 7 nucleotides agree with TRBD2. This CDR3 spans 17 amino acids. Germline V gene lookup returns CDR1 MRHNA and CDR2 SNTAGT. The junction had 13 bases not matched to a gene; V was cut back by 0 bases and J by 8 bases. The CDR3 coding sequence is TGTGCCAGCAGTGACTCAGGCGGGAGAGCGGTGGAGGATGAGCAGTTCTTC. Amino acids: CASSDSGGRAVEDEQFF.

V is TRBV6-1 and J is TRBJ2-7, with D maybe TRBD1 (6 bases). This CDR3 comprises 15 residues. The germline CDR1 and CDR2 sequences are MNHNS and SASEGT. Trimming removed 1 base at V and 2 bases at J, with 12 bases between. The CDR3 DNA is TGTGCCAGCAGTGAAGTGGGGGCGGCCACCTACGAGCAGTACTTC. It yields the protein CASSEVGAATYEQYF.